Given below is one T cell receptor beta chain in context. Antigen specificity is unknown. This specimen comes from a study of blood T cells in healthy people across ages. Collection of 8.5 to 10 milliliters of peripheral blood was performed for each donor. Isolation of PBMCs gave at least 6.5 million cells per sample. Regarding the study as a whole: Naive and antigen-experienced cells were not separated, limiting conclusive comparison. CMV status of donors was not determined, possibly confounding expanded clonotype changes.

Germline V gene data show CDR1 as SGHTA and CDR2 as FQGTGA. CDR3 length equals 16 residues. V dropped 2 bases and J dropped 3; count of bases not matched to a gene: 5. The authors ran a second PCR of about 7 to 11 cycles using a sample-barcoded 5' primer and a J-beta primer mix. TCRdb reanalysed the 5' RACE reads using MiXCR and keeps one entry per CDR3 protein. The table lists over 700,000 distinct CDR3 sequences, about 55% of them singletons, with about 38% in the top ten. The rearrangement uses TRBV7-3 and TRBJ2-5, with TRBD2 identical over 11 bases. The specimen sequenced was blood. This receptor was identified in an elderly man in good health. The CDR3 coding sequence is TGTGCCAGCAGCTTATACGGGACTAGCGGAGAAGAGACCCAGTACTTC. This sequence encodes CASSLYGTSGEETQYF.